This entry lists 15 T cell receptor beta chains sequenced from one sample in a study of cytomegalovirus exposure and HLA in healthy donors. Primers for the PCR totalled 60 Vbeta and 13 Jbeta. Sequencing was performed with immunoSEQ multiplex PCR; in TCRdb, only in-frame clones are kept and a portion is missing. The profile shows 90,000 to 110,000 clones, roughly 15% of them singletons. The sequenced material came from PBMCs. Receptor source: a female donor in good health and CMV-seronegative.

A few counts support this clone. This rearrangement joins TRBV9 to TRBJ2-2; D is uncertain. The V gene lost 4 bases and the J gene lost 7 bases, with 17 bases spanning the gap. The CDR3 is made up of 15 amino acids. CDR1 is SGDLS, CDR2 YYNGEE, per germline. The CDR3 DNA reads as TGTGCCAGCAGCCCCTTTTCCTGGGCGATCGGGGAGCTGTTTTTT. Translated, it gives CASSPFSWAIGELFF.

This clone was seen a handful of times. This chain uses TRBV9 with TRBJ1-3; D perhaps matches TRBD1 (6 bases). V was cut by 3 bases and J by 2 bases, with 12 bases left in between. The germline gives CDR1 SGDLS, CDR2 YYNGEE. This CDR3 contains 15 residues. As DNA, the CDR3 is TGTGCCAGCAGCGACGGCCGGACAGCTGGAAACACCATATATTTT. Amino acids: CASSDGRTAGNTIYF.

Only a few counts were recorded for this clone. This rearrangement joins TRBV9 to TRBJ2-2; D possibly corresponds to TRBD1 (5 bases). The CDR3 spans 15 residues. The V gene's germline CDR1 is SGDLS and CDR2 YYNGEE. Between the trimmed V and J ends, which lost 0 bases and 2 bases, there was a span of 8 bases. CDR3 amino acids: CASSVVQGNTGELFF. CDR3 in DNA: TGTGCCAGCAGCGTAGTTCAGGGTAACACCGGGGAGCTGTTTTTT.

The chain carries TRBV27 and TRBJ1-4; D not certain. V was cut by 5 bases and J by 6 bases, with 7 bases left in between. The CDR3 totals 12 residues. Germline-derived CDR1 and CDR2 are MNHEY and SMNVEV (reference sequence). In DNA form, the CDR3 reads TGTGCCAGCAGTCTACGTGATGAAAAACTGTTTTTT. Translated: CASSLRDEKLFF.

The chain is built from TRBV7-8 and TRBJ2-3; D may correspond to TRBD1 or TRBD2 (7 bases each). Trimming removed 5 bases at V and 3 bases at J, with 18 bases between. This CDR3 has 16 amino acids. CDR1 is SGHVS, CDR2 FQNEAQ, per germline. The CDR3 loop reads CASSIGRGQLTDTQYF. CDR3 nucleotide sequence: TGTGCCAGCAGCATAGGGAGGGGACAGCTAACAGATACGCAGTATTTT.

The chain recombines TRBV5-1 with TRBJ1-4, with TRBD1 identical over 7 bases. This CDR3 is 13 amino acids long. The junction had 6 bases not matched to a gene; V was cut back by 5 bases and J by 8 bases. Germline CDR1 and CDR2: SGHRS and YFSETQ. The CDR3 region is CASRTGPSEKLFF. The CDR3 DNA follows: TGCGCCAGCAGGACAGGGCCCTCGGAAAAACTGTTTTTT.

This clone appeared a few times. CDR3 DNA sequence: TGCAGCGTTGAAGGCGCGTACAATGAGCAGTTCTTC. It is translated as CSVEGAYNEQFF. This chain connects TRBV29-1 to TRBJ2-1; D unclear. The CDR3 totals 12 residues. Germline CDR1 and CDR2: SQVTM and ANQGSEA. Between the trimmed V and J ends, which lost 1 base and 4 bases, there was a span of 5 bases.

There are a few counts of this clone. The chain recombines TRBV5-1 with TRBJ1-1; 8 bases map to TRBD1. J lost 5 bases, V lost 4 bases, and 10 bases had no gene match. The CDR3 extends over 15 amino acids. Germline-derived CDR1 and CDR2 are SGHRS and YFSETQ. The CDR3 spells CASSKEGTGGTEAFF. CDR3 sequence (DNA): TGCGCCAGCAGCAAGGAGGGCACAGGGGGTACTGAAGCTTTCTTT.

The CDR3 sequence: CASSPRPGQGNQPQHF. CDR3 nucleotides: TGTGCCAGCAGCCCCCGACCGGGACAGGGGAATCAGCCCCAGCATTTT. V is TRBV28 and J is TRBJ1-5; 10 bases agree with TRBD1. This CDR3 is built from 16 residues. The germline V gene encodes CDR1 MDHEN and CDR2 SYDVKM. The trim removed 6 bases at V and 4 bases at J, leaving 9 bases unmatched.

This chain connects TRBV4-3 to TRBJ1-5, with D unresolved. The V end was cut by 0 bases, the J end by 2 bases, with 8 bases between. The CDR3 extends over 15 amino acids. CDR1 is LGHNA and CDR2 is YSLEER in the germline V gene. In DNA, the CDR3 is TGCGCCAGCAGCCAAGATCTGTTCGGCAATCAGCCCCAGCATTTT. This encodes CASSQDLFGNQPQHF.

As regards this clone: Different DNA sequences within this sample yield the same CDR3. For the CDR3, the DNA is TGTGCCAGCAGTTTATTTGGCAAGGGACAGGGGAGTCGGAACACTGAAGCTTTCTTT. Its translation: CASSLFGKGQGSRNTEAFF. The chain couples TRBV28 to TRBJ1-1; 10 bases fit TRBD1. With 1 base clipped from V and 1 base from J, the junction kept 12 bases outside the gene matches. The V gene's germline CDR1 is MDHEN and CDR2 SYDVKM. This CDR3 spans 19 amino acids.

The rearrangement links TRBV27 to TRBJ2-1; the D is unclear. V lost 8 bases and J lost 1, with 18 bases in between. The CDR3 has 16 amino acids. In germline, CDR1 is MNHEY, CDR2 SMNVEV (reference sequence). The CDR3: CASGPFDFRSYNEQFF. CDR3 DNA: TGTGCCAGCGGCCCCTTCGACTTCCGTTCCTACAATGAGCAGTTCTTC.

This clone was seen more than once but under ten times. This chain uses TRBV29-1 with TRBJ1-2; TRBD1 aligns across 7 bases. The ends lost 6 bases at V and 5 bases at J; junction bases unmatched: 18. The CDR3 has 16 residues. The germline V gene has CDR1 SQVTM and CDR2 ANQGSEA. The DNA for the CDR3 is TGCAGCGTCCACAAAGGACTCCGCGGGACAGTTTATGGCTACACCTTC. Its protein is CSVHKGLRGTVYGYTF. The full variable domain, in which reference TRBV29-1 and TRBJ1-2 provide the parts outside the CDR3, is SAVISQKPSRDICQRGTSLTIQCQVDSQVTMMFWYRQQPGQSLTLIATANQGSEATYESGFVIDKFPISRPNLTFSTLTVSNMSPEDSSIYLCSVHKGLRGTVYGYTFGSGTRLTVV.

This clone appeared a few times. The chain links TRBV25-1 to TRBJ1-6; D call uncertain. Per the germline V gene, CDR1 is MGHDK and CDR2 is SYGVNS. V lost 3 bases and J lost 7, with 7 bases in between. CDR3 size: 13 residues. Here the CDR3 DNA reads TGTGCCAGCAGTGATCCTATGAATTCACCCCTCCACTTT. Translation: CASSDPMNSPLHF.

This clone was recorded a few times. The CDR3 DNA follows: TGTGCCAGCAGCGAACAGGAACAAGAGACCCAGTACTTC. The encoded protein is CASSEQEQETQYF. The chain uses TRBV11-3 and TRBJ2-5; D possibly corresponds to TRBD1 (5 bases). Trimming removed 5 bases from V and 2 bases from J, with 9 bases in between. CDR1 and CDR2 from the germline V gene are SGHNT and YENEEA. This CDR3 has 13 residues.